The clone carrying this T cell receptor (beta chain) showed up just a few times. Its specificity is unknown. TCRdb used MiXCR to reprocess the reads, holding one entry per CDR3 protein. The profile shows around 280,000 distinct CDR3 sequences, about 8.8% of them singletons. These data belong to a study of T cell repertoires in cytomegalovirus infection. The overall study: Public signatures in TCR beta pointed to CMV infection and matching HLA type. Whole-study findings and limits: Predominance within the ex vivo response was attributable to HLA-C-restricted CMV-specific TCR beta clonotypes. Adding up the frequency of public TCR beta families identified people who carried CMV plus the relevant HLA.

The sequenced material came from PBMCs. The source of this sequence is a human donor in good health (CMV status not recorded). Some clones in this sample may be carry-over from other donors' samples.

The CDR3 protein is CASSLSKAEAFF. DNA for the CDR3: TGTGCCAGCAGTTTATCCAAAGCTGAAGCTTTCTTT. The chain carries TRBV28 and TRBJ1-1; D uncertain. CDR1 and CDR2 (germline): MDHEN, SYDVKM. Trimming left V 1 base short and J 6 bases short, with 6 bases between. CDR3 length: 12 residues.